A selection of T cell receptor beta chains follows, all from one sample in a study of Tregs in tolerant kidney transplant recipients. The repertoire was sequenced with immunoSEQ multiplex PCR; TCRdb's copy has only in-frame clones and lacks some. The data show tens of thousands of clones, with 90% to 95% seen just once and about 0.45% held by the top ten. This material consisted of CD4+ T cells from blood, taken before the transplant. The receptors come from a human donor who received a combined kidney and bone marrow transplant. Both conserved end residues are part of each CDR3. A D gene is named only where the DNA matches it firmly. Clone size is given for some rows only: seen once, a few or many times, or a class if the clone is expanded.

>TRBJ2-3|TRBV7-2|TRBD2|NA
TGTGCCAGCAGCTTAGCTAGCGGGAGATCGGGCACAGATACGCAGTATTTT
CASSLASGRSGTDTQYF
>TRBJ2-1|TRBV5-1|TRBD2|once
TGCGCCAGCAGCATTGGGACTAGCGGGGGGCGGGAGCAGTTCTTC
CASSIGTSGGREQFF
>TRBJ1-5|TRBV15|NA|once
TGTGCCACCAGCAGAGATGACAGGAGCAATCAGCCCCAGCATTTT
CATSRDDRSNQPQHF
>TRBJ2-7|TRBV28|NA|few
TGTGCCAGCAGTTTAGGCGGGCGGACCTACGAGCAGTACTTC
CASSLGGRTYEQYF
>TRBJ2-7|TRBV13|TRBD2|few
TGTGCCAGCAGCGCCCAAGACCTCTATAGCGGGAGAACGACCTACGAGCAGTACTTC
CASSAQDLYSGRTTYEQYF
>TRBJ2-3|TRBV11-2|TRBD2|NA
TGTGCCAGCAGCTTATTTCGGGGGGGGGATACGCAGTATTTT
CASSLFRGGDTQYF
>TRBJ2-3|TRBV5-1|TRBD2|NA
TGCGCCAGCAGCTTGGGCGGGGGGGCTTCCACAGATACGCAGTATTTT
CASSLGGGASTDTQYF
>TRBJ1-2|TRBV29-1|TRBD1|NA
TGCAGCGTTGAAATCAGGAGGCAGGGGGTAGGAGGCTACACCTTC
CSVEIRRQGVGGYTF
>TRBJ1-4|TRBV15|NA|NA
TGTGCCACCAGCAGAGATACTGAGACGGGGTTTTTT
CATSRDTETGFF
>TRBJ2-7|TRBV11-3|NA|NA
TGTGCCAGCAGTCTCCGGACAGTTGAGGGCGAGCAGTACTTC
CASSLRTVEGEQYF
>TRBJ2-1|TRBV7-9|NA|NA
TGTGCCAGCTCCCCCGCGGGTAGTCATAGGGAGCAGTTCTTC
CASSPAGSHREQFF
>TRBJ1-3|TRBV9|TRBD1|NA
TGTGCCAGCGGGCAGGGGGGTAGATACACCATATATTTT
CASGQGGRYTIYF
>TRBJ2-7|TRBV6-6|NA|NA
TGTGCCAGCAGCCCCCCCCGTTTCGAGCAGTACTTC
CASSPPRFEQYF
>TRBJ2-5|TRBV6-6|NA|NA
TGTGCCAGCAGTTACGGAGGGGTAGGTGAGACCCAGTACTTC
CASSYGGVGETQYF
>TRBJ2-1|TRBV9|NA|NA
TGTGCCAGCAGCCTAGACAGTGAAAGCTCCTACAATGAGCAGTTCTTC
CASSLDSESSYNEQFF
>TRBJ1-1|TRBV6-5|NA|NA
TGTGCCAGCGGATCTCCTAGGGGGACTGAAGCTTTCTTT
CASGSPRGTEAFF
>TRBJ1-2|TRBV6-5|TRBD1|once
TGTGCCAGCACGCTGGACAGGGAAGGCTATGGCTACACCTTC
CASTLDREGYGYTF
>TRBJ2-7|TRBV27|TRBD2|NA
TGTGCCAGCAGGGGGGGACTAGCGGGACTTAATTCCTACGAGCAGTACTTC
CASRGGLAGLNSYEQYF
>TRBJ2-5|TRBV19|NA|NA
TGTGCCAGTAGTATAGTCCCCGGGACACCCCAAGAGACCCAGTACTTC
CASSIVPGTPQETQYF
>TRBJ1-1|TRBV25-1|NA|NA
TGTGCCAGCAGTGGCTCGGGGCAGGGGATCCCCTTTGTGGCTTTCTTT
CASSGSGQGIPFVAFF
>TRBJ1-2|TRBV30|NA|NA
TGTGCCTGGAAAGGGGACACCTATGGCTACACCTTC
CAWKGDTYGYTF
>TRBJ1-2|TRBV9|TRBD1|NA
TGTGCCAGCAGCGTGGCTGGGACAGGGCTCTATGGCTACACCTTC
CASSVAGTGLYGYTF